This T cell receptor beta chain was observed in a study of response to subunit inactivated influenza vaccine listed by TCRdb under 2018. Broadly, across the study: Deep quantitative T cell receptor repertoire profiling was used in the study to track responses to a trivalent subunit inactivated influenza vaccine. Here is what the overall study found, with its caveats: It was suggested by the authors that each seasonal influenza vaccination may recruit only a limited number of new T cells.

A remark on this clonotype: Its antigen is not yet known. Per-base quality was not reported, and no clone a single base away is much larger than it.

The library was obtained by RT-PCR. Instrument used: Illumina HiSeq 2500. Starting from the raw public reads, TCRdb applied fastp trimming at Q25, assembled clones with MiXCR and retained in-frame beta chains. Each record represents a unique CDR3 protein, reported with the most common genes and DNA among its rows. The sample has 500,000 to 600,000 distinct CDR3 sequences on record, approximately 17% of them singletons. The top ten constitute approximately 3% of the sample. The CDR3 numbers 15 residues from cysteine through phenylalanine. Only the CDR3 region is kept as DNA, spanning 45 bases read in frame from base 1. V is shortened by 4 bases, J by 1 base, and the region joining them spans 13 bases. The germline V gene supplies CDR1 MNHNS and CDR2 SASEGT.

The sequencing here drew on CD4+ T cells sorted from PBMCs, taken roughly 24 months after vaccination. The sequence was collected from a man between 50 and 69 years old who received an inactivated influenza vaccine. Donor details come from another sample of the same person, matched by shared clones. The chain employs TRBV6-1 and TRBJ2-5; the D gene assignment is ambiguous. The DNA sequence is TGTGCCAGCAGTGTCCTCGCCCCCTTCCAAGAGACCCAGTACTTC. This yields the protein CASSVLAPFQETQYF.